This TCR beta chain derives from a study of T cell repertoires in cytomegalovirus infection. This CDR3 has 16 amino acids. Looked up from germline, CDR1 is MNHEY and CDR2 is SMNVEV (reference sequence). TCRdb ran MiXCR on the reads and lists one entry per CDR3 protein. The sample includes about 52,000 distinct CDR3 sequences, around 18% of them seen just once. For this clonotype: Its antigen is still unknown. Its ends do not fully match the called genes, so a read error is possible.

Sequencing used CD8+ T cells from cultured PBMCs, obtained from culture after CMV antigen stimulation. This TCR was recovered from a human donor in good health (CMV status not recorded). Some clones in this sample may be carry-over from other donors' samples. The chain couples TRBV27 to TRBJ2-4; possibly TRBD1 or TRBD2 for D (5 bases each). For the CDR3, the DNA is TGTGCCAGCGGGAATACTATATTCGGGGCCAAAAACATTCTGTACTTC. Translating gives CASGNTIFGAKNILYF.